The next 10 T cell receptor beta chains were all read from a single sample in a study of neurological immune-mediated disorders. Each CDR3 protein gets one entry after TCRdb re-called the 5' RACE reads with MiXCR. The table has tens of thousands of distinct CDR3 sequences, approximately 3.7% seen once. Source material: PBMCs. The receptors were gathered from a man aged 50 to 59 with multiple sclerosis.

The table lists this clonotype with many counts. J is TRBJ2-5 and V is TRBV5-1, with 13 bases aligning to TRBD2. The CDR3 has 15 residues. V was pared by 0 bases and J by 6 bases, with 2 bases of the junction left unmatched. CDR1 SGHRS and CDR2 YFSETQ come from the germline V gene. CDR3 region: CASSLGLAGGQTQYF. For the CDR3, the DNA is TGCGCCAGCAGCTTGGGACTAGCGGGGGGCCAGACCCAGTACTTC.

This clonotype appeared many times. This sequence joins TRBV7-2 and TRBJ1-2, with D uncertain. V was cut by 1 base and J by 2 bases, with 11 bases left in between. Germline V lookup: CDR1 SGHTA, CDR2 FQGNSA. CDR3 length: 15 amino acids. The CDR3 sequence: CASSLVADGNYGYTF. DNA of the CDR3: TGTGCCAGCAGCTTAGTGGCCGACGGAAACTATGGCTACACCTTC.

The chain's CDR3 is CASRTGGGTDTQYF. The CDR3 coding sequence is TGTGCCAGCAGGACTGGGGGCGGGACAGATACGCAGTATTTT. The chain combines TRBV7-6 with TRBJ2-3; possible D gene TRBD1, 6 bases. V dropped 6 bases and J dropped 3 bases, with 13 bases sitting between them. CDR3 size: 14 residues. Germline CDR1 is SGHVS and CDR2 is FNYEAQ.

This clonotype was seen ten or more times. The genes are TRBV3-1 and TRBJ2-5, with a weak D call TRBD2 (6 bases). The CDR3 loop spans 16 amino acids. Per the germline V gene, CDR1 is LGHDT and CDR2 is YNNKEL (reference sequence). V lost 0 bases and J 4 bases, leaving 15 bases between the germline ends. The DNA for the CDR3 is TGTGCCAGCAGCCAAGAGAGGAGGGGCAGAGGAGAGACCCAGTACTTC. It translates to CASSQERRGRGETQYF.

This clonotype has a handful of counts. V usage is TRBV12-3 or TRBV12-4 and J usage is TRBJ2-5, with 8 bases identical to TRBD1. The junction had 14 bases not matched to a gene; V was cut back by 6 bases and J by 5 bases. CDR3 size: 16 residues. CDR3 sequence (DNA): TGTGCCAGCAGCCACAGGGGGGTTTGGGGAACGGAGACCCAGTACTTC. This gives the protein CASSHRGVWGTETQYF.

This clonotype appeared many times. The DNA for the CDR3 is TGCGCCAGCAGCTTGGGGACAGTAATAGATACGCAGTATTTT. It yields the protein CASSLGTVIDTQYF. V is TRBV5-1 and J is TRBJ2-3, with a weak D call TRBD1 (6 bases). This CDR3 has 14 residues. Germline V gene sequence: CDR1 SGHRS, CDR2 YFSETQ. The V gene lost 0 bases and the J gene lost 5 bases, with 10 bases spanning the gap.

This clonotype was observed many times. The V and J genes are TRBV5-1 and TRBJ2-3; D gene ambiguous. V lost 5 bases, J lost 0 bases, and 13 bases lay in between. In germline, CDR1 is SGHRS, CDR2 YFSETQ. The CDR3 length is 15 residues. The CDR3 DNA reads as TGCGCCAGCAGATGGGTGGTGCCTAGCACAGATACGCAGTATTTT. As protein: CASRWVVPSTDTQYF.

This clonotype was detected many times. V is TRBV20-1 and J is TRBJ1-6; D unresolved. CDR1 and CDR2 (germline): DFQATT, SNEGSKA (reference sequence). The CDR3 has 14 amino acids. V lost 6 bases and J lost 7, with 16 bases in between. CDR3 DNA: TGCAGTGCCCCGAATAGCGGTAGAAATTCACCCCTCCACTTT. This codes for CSAPNSGRNSPLHF.

This clonotype was counted many times. V usage is TRBV12-3 or TRBV12-4 and J usage is TRBJ1-2; 8 nucleotides match TRBD1. This CDR3 is 14 amino acids long. The V and J ends lost 5 bases and 4 bases, in that order; junction bases with no gene match: 6. The CDR3 nucleotides are TGTGCCAGCAGTGGGACAGGCAGTGGCTATGGCTACACCTTC. Protein product: CASSGTGSGYGYTF.

In this sample, this clonotype turned up many times. The rearrangement links TRBV20-1 to TRBJ2-3, with D possibly TRBD2 on 5 matching bases. The CDR3 has 14 residues. Trimming took 0 bases from V and 4 from J, leaving 11 bases between them. Germline values: CDR1 DFQATT, CDR2 SNEGSKA (reference sequence). The CDR3 here is CSARDQPAADTQYF. In DNA form, the CDR3 reads TGCAGTGCTAGAGATCAGCCAGCGGCAGATACGCAGTATTTT.